This T cell receptor (beta chain) was recovered during a study of CD8 T cells in Susac syndrome. Random hexamers served to reverse transcribe roughly 0.45 to 1 ug RNA. An immunoSEQ multiplex PCR amplified TCR beta CDR3 over 54 Vbeta and 13 Jbeta. Each CDR3 protein gets one entry after TCRdb re-called the immunoSEQ multiplex PCR reads with MiXCR. The sample yields some 130,000 distinct CDR3 sequences, roughly 94% seen once. CDR3 length equals 14 residues. In germline, CDR1 is SGHAT, CDR2 FQNNGV. The V end was cut by 2 bases, the J end by 4 bases, with 12 bases between. The clonotype was recovered from a human donor with multiple sclerosis. The sample taken for sequencing was CD4+ T cells from PBMCs. J is TRBJ2-7 and V is TRBV11-2; D is ambiguous. CDR3 residues: CASSLNGFSYEQYF. In nucleotides, the CDR3 is TGTGCCAGCAGCTTAAATGGATTTTCGTACGAGCAGTACTTC.